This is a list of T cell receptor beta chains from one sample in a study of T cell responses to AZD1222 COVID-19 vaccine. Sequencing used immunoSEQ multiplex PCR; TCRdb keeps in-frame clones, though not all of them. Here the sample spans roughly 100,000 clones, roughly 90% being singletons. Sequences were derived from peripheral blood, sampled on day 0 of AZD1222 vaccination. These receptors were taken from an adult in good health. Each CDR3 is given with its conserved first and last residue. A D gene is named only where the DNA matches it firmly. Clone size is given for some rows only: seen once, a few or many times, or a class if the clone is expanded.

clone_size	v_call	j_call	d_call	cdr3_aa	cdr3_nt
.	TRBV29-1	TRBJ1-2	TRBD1	CSVEPGQGENYGYTF	TGCAGCGTTGAACCGGGACAGGGGGAAAACTATGGCTACACCTTC
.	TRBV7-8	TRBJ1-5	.	CASSLDGGQPQHF	TGTGCCAGCAGCTTAGACGGCGGGCAGCCCCAGCATTTT
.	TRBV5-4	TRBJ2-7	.	CASSLDYSEQYF	TGTGCCAGCAGCTTGGATTATTCCGAGCAGTACTTC
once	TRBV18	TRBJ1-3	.	CASSRGVETGNTIYF	TGTGCCAGCTCACGAGGGGTCGAAACTGGAAACACCATATATTTT
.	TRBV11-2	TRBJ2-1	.	CASSSLARIYNEQFF	TGTGCCAGCAGCTCTCTAGCGCGGATCTACAATGAGCAGTTCTTC
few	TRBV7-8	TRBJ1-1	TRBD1	CASSLGPGGMYTEAFF	TGTGCCAGCAGCCTCGGGCCAGGGGGCATGTACACTGAAGCTTTCTTT
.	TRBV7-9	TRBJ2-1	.	CASSLRRGLGILNEQFF	TGTGCCAGCAGCTTAAGGCGGGGACTTGGAATTCTCAATGAGCAGTTCTTC
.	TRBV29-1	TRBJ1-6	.	CSVADSYNSPLHF	TGCAGCGTCGCGGACTCCTATAATTCACCCCTCCACTTT
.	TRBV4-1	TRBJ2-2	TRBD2	CASRLSGGRKDTGELFF	TGCGCCAGCAGGCTGTCTGGCGGGAGAAAGGACACCGGGGAGCTGTTTTTT
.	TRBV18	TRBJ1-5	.	CASSGEGEPQHF	TGTGCCAGCTCAGGCGAAGGGGAACCCCAGCATTTT
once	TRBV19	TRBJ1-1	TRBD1	CASKRDRGRTEAFF	TGTGCCAGTAAACGAGACAGGGGACGAACTGAAGCTTTCTTT
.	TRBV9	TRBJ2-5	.	CASSVAGWSETQYF	TGTGCCAGCAGCGTAGCTGGGTGGTCGGAGACCCAGTACTTC
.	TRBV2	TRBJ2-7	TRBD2	CASKVLAGFYEQYF	TGTGCCAGCAAGGTACTAGCGGGATTCTACGAGCAGTACTTC
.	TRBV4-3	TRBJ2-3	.	CASSQSRTTGTDTQYF	TGCGCCAGCAGCCAATCACGGACTACTGGGACAGATACGCAGTATTTT